The 9 T cell receptor beta chains in this list originate from one sample, sequenced in a study of cytomegalovirus exposure and HLA in healthy donors. The PCR employed 60 Vbeta primers together with 13 Jbeta primers. The table came from immunoSEQ multiplex PCR; TCRdb's copy has only in-frame clones and leaves some out. The data hold approximately 140,000 clones, with approximately 82% observed a single time. The material sequenced was PBMCs. The receptors originated from a young man in good health and CMV-seropositive.

This clone was observed once. CDR3 bases: TGTGCCAGTAGCACTGGAGGAGGGGTCTACGAGCAGTACTTC. Translating it yields CASSTGGGVYEQYF. This chain uses TRBV19 with TRBJ2-7, with a tentative D call TRBD2 (6 bases). The germline gives CDR1 LNHDA, CDR2 SQIVND (reference sequence). This CDR3 is 14 amino acids long. With 6 bases removed from V and 3 bases from J, the gap between germline ends came to 15 bases.

This clone was recorded only once. This chain joins TRBV27 and TRBJ2-7, with unresolved D. The CDR3 length is 13 residues. Trimming took off 4 bases at V and 3 bases at J, with 10 bases between the two ends. Germline CDR1 reads MNHEY; CDR2 reads SMNVEV (reference sequence). Here the CDR3 reads CASSSPPYYEQYF. For the CDR3, the DNA is TGTGCCAGCAGTTCCCCTCCTTACTACGAGCAGTACTTC.

This chain connects TRBV6-5 to TRBJ1-2, with 7 positions matching TRBD1. The V gene's germline CDR1 is MNHEY and CDR2 SVGAGI. Trimming at V came to 7 bases and at J to 2 bases, leaving 7 bases not matched to a gene. The CDR3 length is 14 residues. This CDR3 reads CASTRDSSNYGYTF. The CDR3 nucleotides are TGTGCCAGCACCAGGGACAGCTCGAACTATGGCTACACCTTC.

V gene TRBV10-3 combines with J gene TRBJ2-5, with a tentative D call TRBD2 (5 bases). V was shortened by 3 bases and J by 2 bases, with 10 bases between the two germline ends. Germline V gene data show CDR1 as ENHRY and CDR2 as SYGVKD. The CDR3 spans 14 residues. CDR3 region: CAISDPGRQETQYF. The CDR3 bases are TGTGCCATCAGTGACCCGGGGAGACAAGAGACCCAGTACTTC.

This clone appeared once. The chain has TRBV5-4 and TRBJ2-5; 10 bases are shared with TRBD1. Germline V gene data show CDR1 as SGHNT and CDR2 as YYREEE (reference sequence). Trimming took 4 bases from V and 5 from J; bases not matched to a gene: 5. The CDR3 contains 14 residues. CDR3 loop: CASSKRDRGETQYF. The DNA of the CDR3 is TGTGCCAGCAGCAAAAGGGACAGGGGCGAGACCCAGTACTTC.

The chain links TRBV9 to TRBJ2-7; tentatively, D is TRBD2 (6 bases). CDR3 length: 18 amino acids. Germline values: CDR1 SGDLS, CDR2 YYNGEE. The V end was cut by 0 bases, the J end by 0 bases, with 19 bases between. The DNA for the CDR3 is TGTGCCAGCAGCGTAGAGTCGGGGAGAGCGGGCCTCTCCTACGAGCAGTACTTC. Translated: CASSVESGRAGLSYEQYF.

CDR3 nucleotide sequence: TGTGCCAGCAGCTTGGCACAGGGCCTTTCCACCGGGGAGCTGTTTTTT. Protein sequence: CASSLAQGLSTGELFF. The chain links TRBV5-6 to TRBJ2-2, with D perhaps matching TRBD1 (6 bases). Per germline, CDR1 SGHDT and CDR2 YYEEEE. With 0 bases removed from V and 4 bases from J, the gap between germline ends came to 13 bases. The CDR3 runs 16 residues.

The chain uses TRBV5-1 and TRBJ2-2; TRBD1 is a possible D gene (5 bases). Germline V gives CDR1 SGHRS, CDR2 YFSETQ. Deletions cut 5 bases from V and 8 bases from J, with 13 bases between. CDR3 size: 13 residues. The CDR3 DNA follows: TGCGCCAGCAGTCGAGTAGGGGCAGGGGAGCTGTTTTTT. Residues: CASSRVGAGELFF.

The chain recombines TRBV5-1 with TRBJ2-5, with 10 nucleotides matching TRBD2. The length of the CDR3 is 13 residues. V gave up 4 bases and J gave up 5 bases; unmatched junction bases: 2. Germline CDR1 reads SGHRS; CDR2 reads YFSETQ. Here the CDR3 DNA reads TGCGCCAGCAGCGGGACTAGCGAGGAGACCCAGTACTTC. Encoded protein: CASSGTSEETQYF.